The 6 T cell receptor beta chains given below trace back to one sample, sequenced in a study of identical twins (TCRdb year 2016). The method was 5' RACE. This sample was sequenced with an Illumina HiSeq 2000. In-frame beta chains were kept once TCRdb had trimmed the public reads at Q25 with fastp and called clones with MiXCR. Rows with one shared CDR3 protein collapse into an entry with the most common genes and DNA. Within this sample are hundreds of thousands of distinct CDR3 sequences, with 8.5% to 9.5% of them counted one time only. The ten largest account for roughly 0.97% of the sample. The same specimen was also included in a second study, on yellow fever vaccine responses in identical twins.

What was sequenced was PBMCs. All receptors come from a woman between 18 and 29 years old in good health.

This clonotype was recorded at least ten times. The CDR3 DNA follows: TGTGCCACCAGCAGAGGACAGACTTACGAGCAGTACTTC. Translating gives CATSRGQTYEQYF. V is TRBV15 and J is TRBJ2-7; possible D gene TRBD1, 5 bases. The CDR3 covers 13 residues. Trimming stripped 1 base from V and 4 bases from J, with 8 bases between. The germline V gene has CDR1 LNHNV and CDR2 YYDKDF (reference sequence).

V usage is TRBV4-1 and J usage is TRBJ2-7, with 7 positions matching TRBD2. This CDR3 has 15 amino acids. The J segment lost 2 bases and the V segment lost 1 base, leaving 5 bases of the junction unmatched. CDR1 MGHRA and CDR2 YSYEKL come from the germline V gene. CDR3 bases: TGCGCCAGCAGCCAAGTTTCTGGACTAGCCTACGAGCAGTACTTC. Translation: CASSQVSGLAYEQYF.

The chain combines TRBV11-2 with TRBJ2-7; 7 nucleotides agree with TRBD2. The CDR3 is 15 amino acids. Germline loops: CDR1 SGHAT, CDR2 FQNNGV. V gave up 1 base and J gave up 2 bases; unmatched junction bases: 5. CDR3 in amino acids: CASSLAASGAYEQYF. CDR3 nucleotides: TGTGCCAGCAGCTTAGCGGCTAGCGGCGCCTACGAGCAGTACTTC.

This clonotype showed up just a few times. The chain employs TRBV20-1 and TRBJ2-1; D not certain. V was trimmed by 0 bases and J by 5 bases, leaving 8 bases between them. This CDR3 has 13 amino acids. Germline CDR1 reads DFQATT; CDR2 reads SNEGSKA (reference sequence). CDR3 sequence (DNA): TGCAGTGCTAGAGATCGGCCGAACAATGAGCAGTTCTTC. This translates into CSARDRPNNEQFF.

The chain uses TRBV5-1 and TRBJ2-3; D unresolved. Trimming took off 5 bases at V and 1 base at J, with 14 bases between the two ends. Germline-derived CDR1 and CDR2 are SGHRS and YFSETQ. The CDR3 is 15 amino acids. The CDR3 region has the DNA TGCGCCAGCAGGGACCAAATTTCAGGCACAGATACGCAGTATTTT. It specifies CASRDQISGTDTQYF.

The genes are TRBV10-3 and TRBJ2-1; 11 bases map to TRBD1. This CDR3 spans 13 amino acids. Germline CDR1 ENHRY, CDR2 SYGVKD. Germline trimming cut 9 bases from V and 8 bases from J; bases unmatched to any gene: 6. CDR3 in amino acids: CAIKGQGADEQFF. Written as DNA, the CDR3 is TGTGCCATAAAAGGACAGGGGGCGGATGAGCAGTTCTTC.